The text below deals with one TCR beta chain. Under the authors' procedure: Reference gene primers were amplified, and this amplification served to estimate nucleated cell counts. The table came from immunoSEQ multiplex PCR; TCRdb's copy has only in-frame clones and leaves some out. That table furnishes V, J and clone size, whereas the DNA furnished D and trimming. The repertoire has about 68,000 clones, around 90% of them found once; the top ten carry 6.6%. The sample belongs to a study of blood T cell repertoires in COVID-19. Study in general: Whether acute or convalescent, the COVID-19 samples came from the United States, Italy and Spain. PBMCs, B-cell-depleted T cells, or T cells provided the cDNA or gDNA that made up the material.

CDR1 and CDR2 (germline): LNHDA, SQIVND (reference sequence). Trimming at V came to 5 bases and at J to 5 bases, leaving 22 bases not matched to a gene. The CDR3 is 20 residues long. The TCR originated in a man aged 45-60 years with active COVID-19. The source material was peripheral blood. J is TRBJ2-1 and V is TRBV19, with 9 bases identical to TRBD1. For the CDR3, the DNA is TGTGCCAGTAGTTTAGCAGGACAGGGGTCGGGGCCCGTTCGGCACAATGAGCAGTTCTTC. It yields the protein CASSLAGQGSGPVRHNEQFF.